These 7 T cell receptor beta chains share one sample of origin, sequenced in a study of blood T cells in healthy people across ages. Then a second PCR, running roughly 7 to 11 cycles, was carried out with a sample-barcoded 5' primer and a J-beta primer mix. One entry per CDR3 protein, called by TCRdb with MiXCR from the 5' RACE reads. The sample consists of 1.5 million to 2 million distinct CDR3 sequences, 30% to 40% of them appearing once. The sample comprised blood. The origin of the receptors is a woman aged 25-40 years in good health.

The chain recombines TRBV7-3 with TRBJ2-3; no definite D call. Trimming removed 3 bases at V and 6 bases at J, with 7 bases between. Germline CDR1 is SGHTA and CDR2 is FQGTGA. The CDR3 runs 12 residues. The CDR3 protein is CASSFLADTQYF. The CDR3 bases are TGTGCCAGCAGCTTTTTGGCGGATACGCAGTATTTT. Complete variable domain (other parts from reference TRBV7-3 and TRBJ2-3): GAGVSQTPSNKVTEKGKYVELRCDPISGHTALYWYRQSLGQGPEFLIYFQGTGAADDSGLPNDRFFAVRPEGSVSTLKIQRTERGDSAVYLCASSFLADTQYFGPGTRLTVL.

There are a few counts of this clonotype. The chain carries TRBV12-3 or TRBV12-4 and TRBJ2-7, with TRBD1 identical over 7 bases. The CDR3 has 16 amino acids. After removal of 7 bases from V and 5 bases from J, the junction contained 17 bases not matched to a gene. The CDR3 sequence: CASTLGWQGVKDEQYF. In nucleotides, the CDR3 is TGTGCCAGCACCCTGGGGTGGCAGGGGGTAAAGGACGAGCAGTACTTC.

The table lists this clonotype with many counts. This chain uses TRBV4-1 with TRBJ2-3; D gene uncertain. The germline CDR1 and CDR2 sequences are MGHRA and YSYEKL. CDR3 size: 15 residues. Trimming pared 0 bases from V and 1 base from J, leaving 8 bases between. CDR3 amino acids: CASSQEKTGTDTQYF. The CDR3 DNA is TGCGCCAGCAGCCAAGAGAAGACTGGCACAGATACGCAGTATTTT.

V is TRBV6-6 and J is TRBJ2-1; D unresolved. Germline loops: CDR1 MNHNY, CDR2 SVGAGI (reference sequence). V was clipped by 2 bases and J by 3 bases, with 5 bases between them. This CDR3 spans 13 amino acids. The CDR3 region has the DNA TGTGCCAGCAGTTACGTACTCTACAATGAGCAGTTCTTC. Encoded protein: CASSYVLYNEQFF.

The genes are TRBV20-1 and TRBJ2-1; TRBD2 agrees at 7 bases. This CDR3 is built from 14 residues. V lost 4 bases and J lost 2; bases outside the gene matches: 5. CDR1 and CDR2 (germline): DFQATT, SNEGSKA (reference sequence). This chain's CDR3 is CSATGGGTYNEQFF. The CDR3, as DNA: TGCAGTGCTACGGGGGGAGGAACCTACAATGAGCAGTTCTTC.

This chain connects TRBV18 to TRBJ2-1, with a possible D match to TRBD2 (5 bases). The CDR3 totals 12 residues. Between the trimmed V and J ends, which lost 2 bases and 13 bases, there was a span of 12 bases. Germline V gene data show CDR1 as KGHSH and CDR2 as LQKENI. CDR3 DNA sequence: TGTGCCAGCTCACCATCCACTAGAATTCAGTTCTTC. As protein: CASSPSTRIQFF.

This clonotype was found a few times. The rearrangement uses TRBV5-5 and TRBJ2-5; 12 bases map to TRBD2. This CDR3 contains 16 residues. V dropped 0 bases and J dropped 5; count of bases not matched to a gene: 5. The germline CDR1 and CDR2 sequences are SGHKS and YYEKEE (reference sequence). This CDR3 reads CASSLARTSGVETQYF. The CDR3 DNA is TGTGCCAGCAGCTTGGCCCGGACTAGCGGGGTGGAGACCCAGTACTTC.